The present T cell receptor (beta chain) was sequenced within a study of T cell responses to AZD1222 COVID-19 vaccine. Germline CDR1 MNHEY, CDR2 SMNVEV (reference sequence). V lost 5 bases and J 15 bases, leaving 14 bases between the germline ends. The CDR3 sequence is 11 residues long. TCRdb's copy holds only in-frame clones and misses some; the assay was immunoSEQ multiplex PCR. The sample yields under 300,000 clones, just over 90% seen once. Study-wide findings and caveats: Compared with day 0, the breadth and depth of the Spike-specific TCR repertoire rose significantly after two doses of AZD1222.

Regarding this clone: Its antigen is as yet unknown.

The receptor was derived from an adult in good health. Sequenced here: peripheral blood, sampled on day 0 of AZD1222 vaccination. J is TRBJ1-5 and V is TRBV27, with D perhaps matching TRBD1 (5 bases). CDR3 in amino acids: CASSHTGLPHF. The CDR3 DNA reads TGTGCCAGCAGTCATACAGGTCTCCCGCATTTT.